The rows below give T cell receptor beta chains drawn from one sample of a study of blood T cells in healthy people across ages. Via MiXCR, TCRdb re-called the 5' RACE reads, giving one row per CDR3 protein. The sample lists over a million distinct CDR3 sequences, roughly 45% seen once, with 7.9% in the top ten. Input material: blood. Receptors originate from a woman aged 18 to 35 in good health. The CDR3 runs from the conserved cysteine through the conserved F or W. Each record gives: J gene, V gene, D gene, clone size, CDR3 protein, CDR3 DNA. A D gene is named only where the DNA matches it firmly. The listing skips clone size in some rows; elsewhere it reads once, few, many or a size class.

TRBJ2-7,TRBV6-5,TRBD2,NA,CASSSLAGETYEQYF,TGTGCCAGCAGTTCGTTAGCGGGGGAGACCTACGAGCAGTACTTC
TRBJ1-6,TRBV12-3/TRBV12-4,NA,few,CASRQKYNSPLHF,TGTGCCAGCAGACAGAAATATAATTCACCCCTCCACTTT
TRBJ1-4,TRBV2,NA,NA,CASKRGVGEKLFF,TGTGCCAGCAAGCGGGGTGTTGGTGAAAAACTGTTTTTT
TRBJ2-1,TRBV10-3,TRBD2,NA,CAISDLRGDSYNEQFF,TGTGCCATCAGTGATTTGCGGGGGGATTCCTACAATGAGCAGTTCTTC
TRBJ2-7,TRBV19,TRBD2,NA,CASSMVSGSYEQYF,TGTGCCAGTAGTATGGTTAGCGGGAGCTACGAGCAGTACTTC
TRBJ1-4,TRBV7-2,NA,few,CASSRRAGPNEKLFF,TGTGCCAGCAGTCGTCGAGCAGGGCCTAATGAAAAACTGTTTTTT
TRBJ1-6,TRBV10-3,TRBD1,NA,CAIAGQGLSPPHF,TGTGCCATCGCGGGACAGGGGCTATCACCCCCCCACTTT
TRBJ2-1,TRBV29-1,NA,few,CSVEESEVYNEQFF,TGCAGCGTTGAAGAGTCTGAGGTCTACAATGAGCAGTTCTTC
TRBJ2-3,TRBV20-1,NA,few,CSAKVISTDTQYF,TGCAGTGCGAAAGTGATTAGCACAGATACGCAGTATTTT
TRBJ2-4,TRBV21-1,NA,few,CARLGPCRIAKNIQYF,TGTGCCCGACTAGGTCCTTGCCGAATTGCCAAAAACATTCAGTACTTC
TRBJ2-1,TRBV5-5,NA,few,CASSPNWYYNEQFF,TGTGCCAGCAGCCCCAACTGGTACTACAATGAGCAGTTCTTC
TRBJ2-1,TRBV4-2,TRBD2,NA,CASSQELRASGYNEQFF,TGTGCCAGCAGCCAAGAACTGAGGGCTAGCGGATACAATGAGCAGTTCTTC
TRBJ1-6,TRBV6-6,NA,once,CASSYMGQNSPLHF,TGTGCCAGCAGTTACATGGGACAAAATTCACCCCTCCACTTT
TRBJ2-5,TRBV3-1,NA,NA,CASSHSTTSREQYF,TGTGCCAGCAGCCATTCGACCACTAGCAGGGAGCAGTACTTC
TRBJ2-1,TRBV5-1,TRBD2,NA,CASSPPSSGGVVEQFF,TGCGCCAGCAGCCCCCCCAGTAGCGGGGGGGTGGTTGAGCAGTTCTTC
TRBJ1-6,TRBV27,NA,NA,CASRIGGVGSPLHF,TGTGCCAGCAGGATCGGGGGAGTGGGATCACCCCTCCACTTT
TRBJ2-3,TRBV7-6,TRBD2,NA,CASSLAHGLTSGSLTDTQYF,TGTGCCAGCAGCTTAGCTCACGGACTCACTAGCGGGAGTTTGACAGATACGCAGTATTTT
TRBJ1-2,TRBV7-9,TRBD1,NA,CASSPGQVHYGYTF,TGTGCCAGCAGCCCGGGACAGGTCCACTATGGCTACACCTTC
TRBJ2-4,TRBV7-3,TRBD2,few,CASSLTSASGGAGAKNIQYF,TGTGCCAGCAGCTTAACGTCGGCTAGCGGGGGGGCCGGGGCCAAAAACATTCAGTACTTC
TRBJ2-7,TRBV27,NA,few,CASSPYEAYEQYF,TGTGCCAGCAGCCCCTATGAAGCCTACGAGCAGTACTTC
TRBJ1-4,TRBV27,TRBD1,few,CASSLGQGAQKLFF,TGTGCCAGCAGTTTAGGACAGGGGGCGCAAAAACTGTTTTTT
TRBJ2-7,TRBV20-1,TRBD1,NA,CSGRADRGDEQYF,TGCAGTGGTAGGGCCGACAGGGGGGACGAGCAGTACTTC
TRBJ2-3,TRBV6-1,NA,NA,CASSEAGGADTQYF,TGTGCCAGCAGTGAAGCGGGGGGTGCAGATACGCAGTATTTT
TRBJ1-2,TRBV12-3/TRBV12-4,NA,NA,CASSRGGGYGHTF,TGTGCCAGCAGCAGGGGTGGAGGCTATGGCCACACCTTC